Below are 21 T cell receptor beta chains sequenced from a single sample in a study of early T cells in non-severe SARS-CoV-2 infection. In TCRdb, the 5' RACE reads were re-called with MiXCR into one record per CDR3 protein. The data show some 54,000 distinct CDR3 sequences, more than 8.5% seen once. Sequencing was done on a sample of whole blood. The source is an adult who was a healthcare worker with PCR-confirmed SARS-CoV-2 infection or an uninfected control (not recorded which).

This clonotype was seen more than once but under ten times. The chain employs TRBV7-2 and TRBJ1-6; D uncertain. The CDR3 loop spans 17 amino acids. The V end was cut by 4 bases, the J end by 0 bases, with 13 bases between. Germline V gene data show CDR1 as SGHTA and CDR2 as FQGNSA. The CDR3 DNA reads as TGTGCCAGCAGCTCGCCGGAGCTTGGCTCCTATAATTCACCCCTCCACTTT. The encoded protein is CASSSPELGSYNSPLHF.

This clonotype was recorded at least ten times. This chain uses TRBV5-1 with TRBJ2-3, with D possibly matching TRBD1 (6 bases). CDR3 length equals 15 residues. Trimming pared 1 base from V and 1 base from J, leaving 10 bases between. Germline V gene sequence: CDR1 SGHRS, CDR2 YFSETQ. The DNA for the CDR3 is TGCGCCAGCAGCTTGTGGGCAGGGGGCACAGATACGCAGTATTTT. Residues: CASSLWAGGTDTQYF.

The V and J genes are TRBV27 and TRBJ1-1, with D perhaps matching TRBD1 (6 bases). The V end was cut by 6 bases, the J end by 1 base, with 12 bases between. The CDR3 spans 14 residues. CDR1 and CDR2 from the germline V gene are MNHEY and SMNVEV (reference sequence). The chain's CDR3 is CASRYLGQNTEAFF. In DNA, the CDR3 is TGTGCCAGCAGGTACCTGGGACAGAACACTGAAGCTTTCTTT.

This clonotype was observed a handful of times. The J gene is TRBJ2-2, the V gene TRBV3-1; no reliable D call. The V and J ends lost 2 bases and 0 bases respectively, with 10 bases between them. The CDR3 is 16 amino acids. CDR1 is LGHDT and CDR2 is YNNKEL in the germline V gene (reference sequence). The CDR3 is CASSQFSGTNTGELFF. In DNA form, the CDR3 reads TGTGCCAGCAGCCAATTTTCCGGCACGAACACCGGGGAGCTGTTTTTT.

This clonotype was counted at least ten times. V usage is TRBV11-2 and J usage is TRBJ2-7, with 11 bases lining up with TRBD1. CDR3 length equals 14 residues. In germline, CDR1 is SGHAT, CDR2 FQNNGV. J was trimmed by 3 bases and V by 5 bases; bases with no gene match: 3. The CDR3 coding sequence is TGTGCCAGCAGCCGGGACAGGGGGATCTACGAGCAGTACTTC. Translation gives CASSRDRGIYEQYF.

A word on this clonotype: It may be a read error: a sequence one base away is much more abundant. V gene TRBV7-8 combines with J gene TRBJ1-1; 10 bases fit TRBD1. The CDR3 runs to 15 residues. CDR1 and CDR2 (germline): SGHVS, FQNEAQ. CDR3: CPSSLGDRGNTEAFF. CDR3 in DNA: TGTCCCAGCAGCTTAGGGGACAGGGGGAACACTGAAGCTTTCTTT.

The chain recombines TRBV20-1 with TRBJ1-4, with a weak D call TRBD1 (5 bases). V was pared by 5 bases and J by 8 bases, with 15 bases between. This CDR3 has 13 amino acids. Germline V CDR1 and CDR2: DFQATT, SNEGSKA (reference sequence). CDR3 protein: CSALIRGVEKLFF. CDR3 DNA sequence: TGCAGTGCTTTAATTCGAGGGGTCGAAAAACTGTTTTTT.

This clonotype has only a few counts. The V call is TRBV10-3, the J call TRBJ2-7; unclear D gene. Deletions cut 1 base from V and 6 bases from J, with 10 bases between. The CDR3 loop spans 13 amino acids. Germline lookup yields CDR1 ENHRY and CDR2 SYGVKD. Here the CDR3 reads CAISEWLASEQYF. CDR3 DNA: TGTGCCATCAGTGAGTGGCTCGCCAGCGAGCAGTACTTC.

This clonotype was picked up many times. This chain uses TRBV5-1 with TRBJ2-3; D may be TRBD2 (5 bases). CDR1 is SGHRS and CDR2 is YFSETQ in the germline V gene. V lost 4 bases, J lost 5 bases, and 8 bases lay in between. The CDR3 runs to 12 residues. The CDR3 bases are TGCGCCAGCAGCCTGGAGGTAGATACGCAGTATTTT. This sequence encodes CASSLEVDTQYF.

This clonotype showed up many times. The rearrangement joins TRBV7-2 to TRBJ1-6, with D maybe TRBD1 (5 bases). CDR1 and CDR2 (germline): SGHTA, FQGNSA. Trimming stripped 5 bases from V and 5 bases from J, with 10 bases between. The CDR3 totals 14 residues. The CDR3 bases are TGTGCCAGCAGCCGGGACTGGAATAATTCACCCCTCCACTTT. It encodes CASSRDWNNSPLHF.

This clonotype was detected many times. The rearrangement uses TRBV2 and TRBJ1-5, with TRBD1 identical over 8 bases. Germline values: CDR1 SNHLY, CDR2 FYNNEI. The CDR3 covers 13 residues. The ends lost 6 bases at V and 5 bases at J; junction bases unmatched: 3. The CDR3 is CASRGTGDQPQHF. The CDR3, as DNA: TGTGCCAGCAGGGGGACAGGTGATCAGCCCCAGCATTTT.

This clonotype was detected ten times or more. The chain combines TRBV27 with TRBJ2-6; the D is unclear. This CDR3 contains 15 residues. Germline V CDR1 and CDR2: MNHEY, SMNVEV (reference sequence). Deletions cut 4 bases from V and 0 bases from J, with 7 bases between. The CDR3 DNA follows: TGTGCCAGCAGTTCCCTCGGCTCTGGGGCCAACGTCCTGACTTTC. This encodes CASSSLGSGANVLTF.

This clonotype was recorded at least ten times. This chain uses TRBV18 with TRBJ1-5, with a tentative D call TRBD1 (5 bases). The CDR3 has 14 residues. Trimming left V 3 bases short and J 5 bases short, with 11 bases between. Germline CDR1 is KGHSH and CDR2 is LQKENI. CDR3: CASSPSSGHQPQHF. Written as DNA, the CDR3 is TGTGCCAGCTCACCCTCATCAGGGCATCAGCCCCAGCATTTT.

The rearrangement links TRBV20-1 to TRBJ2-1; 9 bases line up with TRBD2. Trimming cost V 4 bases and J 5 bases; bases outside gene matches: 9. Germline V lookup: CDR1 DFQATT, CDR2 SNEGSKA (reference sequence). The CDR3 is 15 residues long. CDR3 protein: CSAKGLAGRDNEQFF. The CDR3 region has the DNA TGCAGTGCTAAGGGCCTAGCGGGACGGGACAATGAGCAGTTCTTC.

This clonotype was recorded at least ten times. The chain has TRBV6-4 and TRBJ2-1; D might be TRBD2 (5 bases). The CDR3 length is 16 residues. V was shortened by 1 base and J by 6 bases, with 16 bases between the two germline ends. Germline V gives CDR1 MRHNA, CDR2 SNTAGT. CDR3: CASSDLFGKGFNEQFF. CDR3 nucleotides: TGTGCCAGCAGTGACTTGTTCGGGAAAGGTTTCAATGAGCAGTTCTTC.

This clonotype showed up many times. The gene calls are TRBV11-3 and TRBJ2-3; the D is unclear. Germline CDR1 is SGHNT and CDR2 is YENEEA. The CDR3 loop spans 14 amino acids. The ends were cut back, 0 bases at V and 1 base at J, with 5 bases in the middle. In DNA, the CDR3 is TGTGCCAGCAGCTTAGAGGCGGGCACAGATACGCAGTATTTT. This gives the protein CASSLEAGTDTQYF.

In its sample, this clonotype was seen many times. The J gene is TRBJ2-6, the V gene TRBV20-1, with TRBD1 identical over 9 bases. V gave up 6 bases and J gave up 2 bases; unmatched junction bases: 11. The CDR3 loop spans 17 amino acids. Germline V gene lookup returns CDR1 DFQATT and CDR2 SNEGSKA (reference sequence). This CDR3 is CSALDRGQNAGANVLTF. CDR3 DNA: TGCAGTGCCCTGGACAGGGGACAGAATGCTGGGGCCAACGTCCTGACTTTC.

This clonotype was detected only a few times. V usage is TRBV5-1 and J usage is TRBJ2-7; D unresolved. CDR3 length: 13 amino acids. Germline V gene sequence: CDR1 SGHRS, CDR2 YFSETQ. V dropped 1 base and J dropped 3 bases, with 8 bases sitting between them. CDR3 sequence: CASSLTPDYEQYF. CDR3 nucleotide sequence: TGCGCCAGCAGCTTGACCCCCGACTACGAGCAGTACTTC.

CDR3 protein: CASSPLGGGLDEKLFF. CDR3 nucleotides: TGTGCCAGTAGCCCGCTGGGAGGTGGGCTGGATGAAAAACTGTTTTTT. The chain combines TRBV19 with TRBJ1-4; D is unresolved. V shed 6 bases and J shed 6 bases, with 20 bases lying between them. Germline loops: CDR1 LNHDA, CDR2 SQIVND (reference sequence). The CDR3 runs 16 residues. The variable domain in full, with the rest retrieved from reference TRBV19 and TRBJ1-4, is DGGITQSPKYLFRKEGQNVTLSCEQNLNHDAMYWYRQDPGQGLRLIYYSQIVNDFQKGDIAEGYSVSREKKESFPLTVTSAQKNPTAFYLCASSPLGGGLDEKLFFGSGTQLSVL.

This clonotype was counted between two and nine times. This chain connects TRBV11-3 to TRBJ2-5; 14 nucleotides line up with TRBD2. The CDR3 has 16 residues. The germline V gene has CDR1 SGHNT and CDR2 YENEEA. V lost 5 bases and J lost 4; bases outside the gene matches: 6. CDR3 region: CASSPGTSGSSETQYF. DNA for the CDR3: TGTGCCAGCAGCCCCGGGACTAGCGGGAGTTCAGAGACCCAGTACTTC.

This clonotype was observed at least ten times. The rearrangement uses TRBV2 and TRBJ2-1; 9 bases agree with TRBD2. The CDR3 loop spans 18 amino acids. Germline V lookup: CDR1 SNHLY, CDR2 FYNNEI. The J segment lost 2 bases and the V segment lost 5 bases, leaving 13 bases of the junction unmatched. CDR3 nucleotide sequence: TGTGCCAGCAGTCCTCCTCTAATAGCGGGAGCAGCCTACAATGAGCAGTTCTTC. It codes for CASSPPLIAGAAYNEQFF.